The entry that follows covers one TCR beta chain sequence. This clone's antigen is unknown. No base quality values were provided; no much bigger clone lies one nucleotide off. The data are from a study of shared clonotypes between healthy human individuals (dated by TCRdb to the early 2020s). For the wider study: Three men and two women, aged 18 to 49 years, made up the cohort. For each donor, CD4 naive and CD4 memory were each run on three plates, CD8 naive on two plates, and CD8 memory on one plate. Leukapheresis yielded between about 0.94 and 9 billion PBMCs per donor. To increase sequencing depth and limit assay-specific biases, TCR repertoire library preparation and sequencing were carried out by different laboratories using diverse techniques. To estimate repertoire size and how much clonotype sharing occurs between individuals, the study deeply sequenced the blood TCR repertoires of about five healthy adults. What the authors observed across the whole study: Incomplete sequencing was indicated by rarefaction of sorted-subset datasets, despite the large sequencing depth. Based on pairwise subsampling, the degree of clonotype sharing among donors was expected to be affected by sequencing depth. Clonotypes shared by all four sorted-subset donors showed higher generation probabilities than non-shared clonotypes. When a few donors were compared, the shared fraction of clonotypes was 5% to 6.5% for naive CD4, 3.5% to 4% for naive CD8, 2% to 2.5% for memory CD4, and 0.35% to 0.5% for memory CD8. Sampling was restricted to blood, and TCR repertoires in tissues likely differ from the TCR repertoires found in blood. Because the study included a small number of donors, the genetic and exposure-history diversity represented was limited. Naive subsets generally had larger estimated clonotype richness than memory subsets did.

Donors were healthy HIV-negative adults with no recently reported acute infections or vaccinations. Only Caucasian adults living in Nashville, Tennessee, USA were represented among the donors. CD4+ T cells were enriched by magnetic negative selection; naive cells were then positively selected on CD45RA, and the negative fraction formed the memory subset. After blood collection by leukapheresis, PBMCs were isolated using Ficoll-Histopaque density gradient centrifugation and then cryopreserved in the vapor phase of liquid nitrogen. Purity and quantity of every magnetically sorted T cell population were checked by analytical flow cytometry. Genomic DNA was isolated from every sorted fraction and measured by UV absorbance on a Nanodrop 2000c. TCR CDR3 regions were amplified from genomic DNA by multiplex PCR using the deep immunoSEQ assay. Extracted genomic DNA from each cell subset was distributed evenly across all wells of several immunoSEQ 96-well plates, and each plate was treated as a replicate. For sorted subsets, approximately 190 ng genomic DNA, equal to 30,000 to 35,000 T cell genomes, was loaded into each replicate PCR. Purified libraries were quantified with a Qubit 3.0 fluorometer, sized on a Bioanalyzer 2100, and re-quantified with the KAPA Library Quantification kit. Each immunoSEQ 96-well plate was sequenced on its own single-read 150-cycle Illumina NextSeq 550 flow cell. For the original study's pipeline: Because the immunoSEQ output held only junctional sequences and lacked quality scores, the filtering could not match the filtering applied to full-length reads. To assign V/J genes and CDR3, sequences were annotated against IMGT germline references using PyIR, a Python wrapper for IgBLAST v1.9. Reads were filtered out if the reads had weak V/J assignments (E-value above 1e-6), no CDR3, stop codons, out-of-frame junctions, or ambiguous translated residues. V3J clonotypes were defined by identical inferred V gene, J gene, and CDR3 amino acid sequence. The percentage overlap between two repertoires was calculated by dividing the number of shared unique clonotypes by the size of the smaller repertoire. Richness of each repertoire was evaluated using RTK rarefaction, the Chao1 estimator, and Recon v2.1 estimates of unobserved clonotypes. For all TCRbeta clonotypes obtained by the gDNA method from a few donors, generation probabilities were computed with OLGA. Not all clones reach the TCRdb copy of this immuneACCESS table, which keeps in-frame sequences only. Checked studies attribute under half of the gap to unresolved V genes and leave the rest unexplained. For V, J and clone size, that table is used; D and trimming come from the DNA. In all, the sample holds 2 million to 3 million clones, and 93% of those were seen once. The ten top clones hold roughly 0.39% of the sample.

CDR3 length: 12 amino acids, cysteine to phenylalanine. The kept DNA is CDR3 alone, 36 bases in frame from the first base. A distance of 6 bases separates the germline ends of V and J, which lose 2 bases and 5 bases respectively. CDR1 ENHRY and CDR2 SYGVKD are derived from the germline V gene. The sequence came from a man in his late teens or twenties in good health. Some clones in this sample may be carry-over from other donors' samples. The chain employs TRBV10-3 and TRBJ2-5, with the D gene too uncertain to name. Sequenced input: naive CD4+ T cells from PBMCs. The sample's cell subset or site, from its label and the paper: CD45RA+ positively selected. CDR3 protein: CAISEPLETQYF. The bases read TGTGCCATCAGTGAGCCCCTGGAGACCCAGTACTTC.